The 3 T cell receptor beta chains presented below share a single source sample, sequenced in a study of blood T cell repertoires in COVID-19. Sequenced by immunoSEQ multiplex PCR; TCRdb stores in-frame clones only, minus some. The data contain 99,000 or so clones, roughly 80% of them singletons. The sequenced sample was peripheral blood. These receptors came from a woman between 65 and 79 years old with acute or convalescent COVID-19.

This clone appeared a few times. The V call is TRBV4-1, the J call TRBJ1-5; the D gene is possibly TRBD1 (6 bases). The V end lost 0 bases, the J end lost 5 bases, and 14 bases lay between the germline ends. The CDR3 totals 16 residues. CDR1 is MGHRA, CDR2 YSYEKL, per germline. The CDR3 bases are TGCGCCAGCAGCCAAGAGTTTACAGGGTGGCATCAGCCCCAGCATTTT. It is translated as CASSQEFTGWHQPQHF.

The chain combines TRBV30 with TRBJ1-3; D ambiguous. The CDR3 spans 15 residues. Trimming pared 0 bases from V and 0 bases from J, leaving 9 bases between. Germline V gives CDR1 GTSNPN, CDR2 SVGIG (reference sequence). The CDR3 loop is CAWSVTVDSGNTIYF. The CDR3, as DNA: TGTGCCTGGAGTGTAACGGTTGACTCTGGAAACACCATATATTTT.

CDR3: CASSYDSEAFF. For the CDR3, the DNA is TGTGCCAGCAGCTACGACAGTGAAGCTTTCTTT. The gene calls are TRBV7-9 and TRBJ1-1, with a weak D call TRBD1 (5 bases). The V end was cut by 4 bases, the J end by 7 bases, with 7 bases between. The germline CDR1 and CDR2 sequences are SEHNR and FQNEAQ (reference sequence). The CDR3 has 11 residues. The variable domain in full, completed from reference TRBV7-9 and TRBJ1-1, reads DTGVSQNPRHKITKRGQNVTFRCDPISEHNRLYWYRQTLGQGPEFLTYFQNEAQLEKSRLLSDRFSAERPKGSFSTLEIQRTEQGDSAMYLCASSYDSEAFFGQGTRLTVV.